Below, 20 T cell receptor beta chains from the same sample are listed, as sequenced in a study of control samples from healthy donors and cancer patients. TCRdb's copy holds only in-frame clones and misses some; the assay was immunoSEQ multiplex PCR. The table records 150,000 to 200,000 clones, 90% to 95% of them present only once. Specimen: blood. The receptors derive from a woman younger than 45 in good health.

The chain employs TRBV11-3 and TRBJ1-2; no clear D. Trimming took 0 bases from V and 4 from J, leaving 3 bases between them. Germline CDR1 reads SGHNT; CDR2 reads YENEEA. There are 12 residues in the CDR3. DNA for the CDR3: TGTGCCAGCAGCTTAGACTTCTATGGCTACACCTTC. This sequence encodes CASSLDFYGYTF.

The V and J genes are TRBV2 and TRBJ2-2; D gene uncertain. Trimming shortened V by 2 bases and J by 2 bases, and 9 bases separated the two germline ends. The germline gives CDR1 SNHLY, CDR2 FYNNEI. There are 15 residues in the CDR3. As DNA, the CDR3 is TGTGCCAGCAGTGAATCTTTCCCCAACACCGGGGAGCTGTTTTTT. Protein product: CASSESFPNTGELFF.

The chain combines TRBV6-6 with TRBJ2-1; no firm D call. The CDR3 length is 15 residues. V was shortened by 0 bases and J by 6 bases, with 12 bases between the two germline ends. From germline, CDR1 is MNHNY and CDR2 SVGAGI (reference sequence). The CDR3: CASSYSSSVSNEQFF. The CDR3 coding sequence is TGTGCCAGCAGTTACTCTAGCAGTGTTTCCAATGAGCAGTTCTTC.

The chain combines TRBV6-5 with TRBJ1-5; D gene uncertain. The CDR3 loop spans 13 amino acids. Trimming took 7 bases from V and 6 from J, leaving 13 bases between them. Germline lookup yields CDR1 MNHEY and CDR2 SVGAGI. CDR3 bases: TGTGCCAGCACCCCCCGGGGTGGTCAGCCCCAGCATTTT. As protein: CASTPRGGQPQHF.

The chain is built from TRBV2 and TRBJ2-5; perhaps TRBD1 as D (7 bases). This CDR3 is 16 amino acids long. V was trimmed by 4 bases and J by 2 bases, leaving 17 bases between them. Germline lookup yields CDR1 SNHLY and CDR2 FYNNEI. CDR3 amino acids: CASSVQGRGVQETQYF. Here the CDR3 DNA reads TGTGCCAGCAGTGTTCAAGGCAGGGGGGTGCAAGAGACCCAGTACTTC.

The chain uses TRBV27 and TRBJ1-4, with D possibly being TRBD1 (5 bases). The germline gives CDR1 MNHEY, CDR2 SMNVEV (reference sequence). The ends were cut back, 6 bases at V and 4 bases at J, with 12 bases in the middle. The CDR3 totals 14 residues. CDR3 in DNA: TGTGCCAGCAGCCCGACAGTCCTTAATGAAAAACTGTTTTTT. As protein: CASSPTVLNEKLFF.

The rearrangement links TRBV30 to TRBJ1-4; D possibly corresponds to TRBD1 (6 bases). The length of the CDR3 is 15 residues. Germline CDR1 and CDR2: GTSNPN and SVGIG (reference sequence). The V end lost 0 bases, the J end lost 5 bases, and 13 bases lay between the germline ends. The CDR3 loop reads CAWSVGGRSNEKLFF. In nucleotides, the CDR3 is TGTGCCTGGAGTGTAGGGGGGAGATCCAATGAAAAACTGTTTTTT.

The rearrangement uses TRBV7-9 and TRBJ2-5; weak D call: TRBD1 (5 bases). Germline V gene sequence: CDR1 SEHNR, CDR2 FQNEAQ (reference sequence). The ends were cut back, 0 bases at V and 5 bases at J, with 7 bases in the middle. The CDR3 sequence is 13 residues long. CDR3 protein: CASSLAGAETQYF. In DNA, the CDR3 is TGTGCCAGCAGCTTAGCAGGGGCCGAGACCCAGTACTTC.

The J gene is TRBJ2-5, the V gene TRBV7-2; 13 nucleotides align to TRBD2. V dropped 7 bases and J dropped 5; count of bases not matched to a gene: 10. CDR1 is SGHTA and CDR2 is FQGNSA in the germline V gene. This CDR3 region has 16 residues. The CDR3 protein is CASKLWTSGSGETQYF. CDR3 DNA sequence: TGTGCCAGCAAACTTTGGACTAGCGGGAGCGGGGAGACCCAGTACTTC.

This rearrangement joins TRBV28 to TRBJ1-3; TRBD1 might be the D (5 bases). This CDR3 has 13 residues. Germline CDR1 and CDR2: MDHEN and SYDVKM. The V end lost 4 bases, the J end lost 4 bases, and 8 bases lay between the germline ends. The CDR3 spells CASSSGSGNTIYF. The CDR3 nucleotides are TGTGCCAGCAGTTCAGGGTCAGGAAACACCATATATTTT.

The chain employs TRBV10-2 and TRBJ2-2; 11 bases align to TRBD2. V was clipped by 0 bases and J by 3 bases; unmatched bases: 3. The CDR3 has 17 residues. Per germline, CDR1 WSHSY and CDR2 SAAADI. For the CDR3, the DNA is TGCGCCAGCAGTGAGTCGCCGGGACTAGCGGACACCGGGGAGCTGTTTTTT. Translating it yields CASSESPGLADTGELFF.

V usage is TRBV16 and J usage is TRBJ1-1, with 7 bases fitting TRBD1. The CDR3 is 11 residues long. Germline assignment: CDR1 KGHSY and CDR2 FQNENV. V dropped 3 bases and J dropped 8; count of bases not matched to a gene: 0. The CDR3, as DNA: TGTGCCAGCAGCCAGGGACAGGAAGCTTTCTTT. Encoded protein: CASSQGQEAFF.

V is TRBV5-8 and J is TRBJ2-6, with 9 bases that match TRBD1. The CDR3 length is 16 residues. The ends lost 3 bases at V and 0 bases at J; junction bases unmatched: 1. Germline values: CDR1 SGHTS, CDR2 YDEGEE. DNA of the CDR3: TGTGCCAGCAGCTACAGGGGGCCCTCTGGGGCCAACGTCCTGACTTTC. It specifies CASSYRGPSGANVLTF.

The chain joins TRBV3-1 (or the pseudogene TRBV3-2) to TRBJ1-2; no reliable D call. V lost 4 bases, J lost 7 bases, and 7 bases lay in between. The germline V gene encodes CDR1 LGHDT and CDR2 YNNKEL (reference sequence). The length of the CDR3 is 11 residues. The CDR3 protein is CASSRSSGYTF. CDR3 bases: TGTGCCAGCAGCCGTAGCAGTGGCTACACCTTC.

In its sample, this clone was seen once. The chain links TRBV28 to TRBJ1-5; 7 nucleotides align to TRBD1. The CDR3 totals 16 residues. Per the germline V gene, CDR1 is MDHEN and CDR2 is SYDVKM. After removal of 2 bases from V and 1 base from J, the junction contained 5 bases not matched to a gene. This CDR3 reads CASSLGRGRSNQPQHF. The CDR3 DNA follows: TGTGCCAGCAGTTTAGGTAGGGGGCGGAGCAATCAGCCCCAGCATTTT.

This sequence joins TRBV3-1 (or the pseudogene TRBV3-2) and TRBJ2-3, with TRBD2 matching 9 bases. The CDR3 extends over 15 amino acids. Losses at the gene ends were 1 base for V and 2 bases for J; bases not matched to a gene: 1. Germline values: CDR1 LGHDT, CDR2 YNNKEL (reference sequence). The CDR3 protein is CASSQGTSVTDTQYF. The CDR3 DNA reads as TGTGCCAGCAGCCAAGGGACTAGCGTCACAGATACGCAGTATTTT.

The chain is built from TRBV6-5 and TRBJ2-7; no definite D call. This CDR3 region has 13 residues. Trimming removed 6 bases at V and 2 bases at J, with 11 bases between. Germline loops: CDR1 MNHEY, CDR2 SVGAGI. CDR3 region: CASRRVTTYEQYF. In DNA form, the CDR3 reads TGTGCCAGCAGACGGGTGACAACCTACGAGCAGTACTTC.

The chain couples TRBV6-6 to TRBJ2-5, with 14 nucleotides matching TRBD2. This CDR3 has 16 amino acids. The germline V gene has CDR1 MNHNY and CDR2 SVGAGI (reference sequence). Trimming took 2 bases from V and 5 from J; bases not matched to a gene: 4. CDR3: CASSYGTSGRGETQYF. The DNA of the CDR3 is TGTGCCAGCAGTTACGGGACTAGCGGGAGAGGGGAGACCCAGTACTTC.

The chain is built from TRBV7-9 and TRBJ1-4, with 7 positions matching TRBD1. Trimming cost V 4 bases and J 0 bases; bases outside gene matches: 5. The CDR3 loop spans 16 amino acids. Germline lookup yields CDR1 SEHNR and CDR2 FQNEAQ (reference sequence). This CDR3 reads CASSSGQLATNEKLFF. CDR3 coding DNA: TGTGCCAGCAGCTCGGGACAGCTTGCAACTAATGAAAAACTGTTTTTT.

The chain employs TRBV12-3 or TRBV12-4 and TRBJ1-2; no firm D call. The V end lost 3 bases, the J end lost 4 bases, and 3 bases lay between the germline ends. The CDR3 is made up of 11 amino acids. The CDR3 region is CASSFLYGYTF. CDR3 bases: TGTGCCAGCAGTTTCCTCTATGGCTACACCTTC.